These T cell receptor beta chains were read from a single sample in a study of blood T cell repertoires in COVID-19. Sequenced by immunoSEQ multiplex PCR; TCRdb stores in-frame clones only, minus some. The table lists some 220,000 clones, 65% to 90% of them singletons. The sequencing sample was made of peripheral blood. These receptors all come from a man in his forties or fifties with COVID-19, enrolled during active disease. Both conserved end residues are part of each CDR3. The D gene is left open where the match is weak. Expanded clones get a size class; other rows say once, few or many, or leave the size out.

TRBV12-3/TRBV12-4,-,TRBD1,TRBJ1-2,CASSVSGQGGRTF,TGTGCCAGCAGTGTTTCCGGACAGGGAGGTCGCACCTTC
TRBV7-9,-,-,TRBJ1-6,CASSLGGGAYNSPLHF,TGTGCCAGCAGCTTAGGTGGGGGCGCTTATAATTCACCCCTCCACTTT
TRBV27,once,-,TRBJ1-6,CASSLGPPELGSYNSPLHF,TGTGCCAGCAGTTTAGGGCCCCCCGAGCTCGGCTCCTATAATTCACCCCTCCACTTT
TRBV21-1,-,-,TRBJ2-2,CASTLRTFVLTGELFF,TGTGCCAGCACCCTGAGGACATTTGTACTCACCGGGGAGCTGTTTTTT
TRBV3-1/TRBV3-2,-,-,TRBJ2-7,CATGTGEQYF,TGTGCCACCGGAACAGGGGAGCAGTACTTC
TRBV6-6,once,-,TRBJ2-5,CASGRTEAETQYF,TGTGCCAGCGGGCGGACGGAGGCGGAGACCCAGTACTTC
TRBV10-3,-,TRBD1,TRBJ2-3,CAIKGAFSTDTQYF,TGTGCCATCAAGGGGGCTTTCAGCACAGATACGCAGTATTTT
TRBV30,-,-,TRBJ1-3,CAWSVYERGTIYF,TGTGCCTGGAGTGTATATGAAAGGGGCACCATATATTTT
TRBV7-9,-,TRBD1,TRBJ2-1,CASSHSWWDRGNNEQFF,TGTGCCAGCAGCCACTCCTGGTGGGACAGGGGGAACAATGAGCAGTTCTTC
TRBV6-5,-,-,TRBJ2-1,CASSVRGADYNEQFF,TGTGCCAGCAGCGTTCGGGGGGCGGACTACAATGAGCAGTTCTTC
TRBV7-3,-,-,TRBJ1-1,CASSLSVNTEAFF,TGTGCCAGCAGCTTATCAGTGAACACTGAAGCTTTCTTT
TRBV19,-,-,TRBJ2-6,CASDKKGAGANVLTF,TGTGCCAGCGACAAGAAAGGGGCTGGGGCCAACGTCCTGACTTTC
TRBV27,-,TRBD1,TRBJ2-7,CASRSPGQGTYEQYF,TGTGCCAGCAGGTCCCCGGGACAGGGAACCTACGAGCAGTACTTC
TRBV12-5,-,TRBD2,TRBJ2-7,CASGLGPLLAGGLEQYF,TGTGCTAGTGGTTTGGGTCCCCTACTAGCGGGGGGGCTGGAGCAGTACTTC
TRBV2,-,TRBD1,TRBJ1-3,CASSSGGATGNTIYF,TGTGCCAGCAGTTCAGGGGGCGCGACTGGAAACACCATATATTTT
TRBV5-4,-,-,TRBJ1-1,CASSLPGRNTEAFF,TGTGCCAGCAGCTTGCCAGGTAGGAACACTGAAGCTTTCTTT
TRBV19,-,-,TRBJ1-4,CASRTATNEKLFF,TGTGCCAGTCGGACAGCAACTAATGAAAAACTGTTTTTT
TRBV7-9,few,TRBD1,TRBJ1-1,CASSLRTGNTEAFF,TGTGCCAGCAGCTTACGGACAGGCAACACTGAAGCTTTCTTT
TRBV6-1,-,TRBD1,TRBJ1-5,CASSEAAGGRQPQHF,TGTGCCAGCAGTGAAGCGGCAGGGGGCAGGCAGCCCCAGCATTTT
TRBV7-9,few,-,TRBJ2-5,CASSSSYSLRGETQYF,TGTGCCAGCAGCTCCTCATACTCCCTGCGAGGGGAGACCCAGTACTTC
TRBV18,-,-,TRBJ2-1,CASSPIGRFVSYNEQFF,TGTGCCAGCTCACCAATTGGGCGCTTTGTCTCCTACAATGAGCAGTTCTTC
TRBV30,-,TRBD1,TRBJ1-4,CAWSFTGGNEKLFF,TGTGCCTGGAGTTTCACAGGGGGGAATGAAAAACTGTTTTTT
TRBV6-5,-,-,TRBJ2-5,CASSYRVPSPPETQYF,TGTGCCAGCAGTTACCGTGTCCCTAGTCCCCCAGAGACCCAGTACTTC
TRBV7-6,-,TRBD1,TRBJ2-3,CASSLIGQGVTDTQYF,TGTGCCAGCAGCTTGATAGGACAGGGGGTAACAGATACGCAGTATTTT
TRBV6-5,-,-,TRBJ1-1,CASSFEVLSAPTEAFF,TGTGCCAGCAGTTTCGAGGTCCTTTCCGCACCCACTGAAGCTTTCTTT
TRBV10-3,-,-,TRBJ1-5,CATRGSNQPQHF,TGTGCTACCCGCGGGAGCAATCAGCCCCAGCATTTT
TRBV6-1,many,-,TRBJ1-4,CASSEPSLWGKIEKLFF,TGTGCCAGCAGTGAACCTTCCTTATGGGGCAAGATTGAAAAACTGTTTTTT
TRBV2,few,TRBD1,TRBJ1-1,CASSDTGAYTEAFF,TGTGCCAGCAGTGACACAGGGGCCTACACTGAAGCTTTCTTT
TRBV30,-,TRBD2,TRBJ2-7,CAWSLAGGRPYEQYF,TGTGCCTGGAGTTTAGCGGGGGGTCGGCCCTACGAGCAGTACTTC
TRBV7-3,-,TRBD2,TRBJ2-3,CASSFGGGATDTQYF,TGTGCCAGCAGCTTCGGCGGGGGGGCAACAGATACGCAGTATTTT
TRBV9,-,-,TRBJ1-1,CASSPRWGDTEAFF,TGTGCCAGCAGCCCCCGTTGGGGGGACACTGAAGCTTTCTTT
TRBV18,-,-,TRBJ2-7,CASSPTDYYEQYF,TGTGCCAGCTCACCGACGGACTACTACGAGCAGTACTTC
TRBV24-1,-,-,TRBJ2-4,CATSDPVLAKNIQYF,TGTGCCACCAGTGACCCCGTCCTAGCCAAAAACATTCAGTACTTC
TRBV6-1,-,-,TRBJ1-5,CASSEEVKGGNQPQHF,TGTGCCAGCAGTGAAGAGGTGAAAGGGGGCAATCAGCCCCAGCATTTT
TRBV18,-,TRBD1,TRBJ2-7,CASSPQAGQGYEQYF,TGTGCCAGCTCACCACAGGCTGGACAGGGCTACGAGCAGTACTTC
TRBV10-3,-,-,TRBJ1-6,CAISKRTAPYSPLHF,TGTGCCATCAGTAAAAGGACAGCACCCTATTCACCCCTCCACTTT
TRBV11-2,-,-,TRBJ2-1,CASSLDGGYNEQFF,TGTGCCAGCAGCTTAGATGGGGGGTACAATGAGCAGTTCTTC
TRBV7-9,once,TRBD2,TRBJ2-3,CASSSGILAGGPNTDTQYF,TGTGCCAGCAGCTCCGGGATATTAGCGGGGGGGCCTAACACAGATACGCAGTATTTT
TRBV4-1,many,-,TRBJ1-2,CASSSSDYGYTF,TGCGCCAGCAGCTCAAGCGACTATGGCTACACCTTC
TRBV3-1/TRBV3-2,-,TRBD1,TRBJ2-5,CASSNRDRGYF,TGTGCCAGCAGCAACCGGGACAGGGGGTACTTC
TRBV3-1/TRBV3-2,once,TRBD1,TRBJ2-7,CASSQDQGTGSEQYF,TGTGCCAGCAGCCAAGATCAAGGGACAGGGAGCGAGCAGTACTTC
TRBV6-5,once,-,TRBJ1-1,CASSYAVTRRGEAFF,TGTGCCAGCAGTTACGCAGTAACCAGGCGGGGTGAAGCTTTCTTT
TRBV7-9,-,TRBD1,TRBJ1-4,CASRLGTAEKLFF,TGTGCCAGCAGGCTCGGGACAGCTGAAAAACTGTTTTTT
TRBV6-5,-,TRBD1,TRBJ1-5,CASSPGQGSQPQHF,TGTGCCAGCAGTCCCGGACAGGGGAGTCAGCCCCAGCATTTT
TRBV20-1,-,TRBD2,TRBJ2-3,CSASAGTSGTDTQYF,TGCAGTGCTAGTGCCGGGACTAGCGGCACTGATACGCAGTATTTT
TRBV10-3,-,-,TRBJ2-3,CAISETSLTQYF,TGTGCCATCAGTGAGACTAGCCTGACGCAGTATTTT
TRBV2,-,-,TRBJ1-5,CASSESYQPQHF,TGTGCCAGCAGTGAGAGTTATCAGCCCCAGCATTTT
TRBV30,-,-,TRBJ2-3,CAWSVGGTTDTQYF,TGTGCCTGGAGTGTAGGCGGTACTACAGATACGCAGTATTTT
TRBV6-5,-,-,TRBJ2-3,CASSYSPQSTDTQYF,TGTGCCAGCAGTTACTCCCCGCAGAGCACAGATACGCAGTATTTT
TRBV9,-,TRBD1,TRBJ1-6,CASSLGQTEGSSPLHF,TGTGCCAGCAGCTTGGGACAGACAGAGGGGAGTTCACCCCTCCACTTT
TRBV5-5,-,-,TRBJ2-2,CASSQGGRTGELFF,TGTGCCAGCAGCCAGGGGGGCCGCACCGGGGAGCTGTTTTTT
TRBV7-2,-,TRBD2,TRBJ2-2,CASSPPGTRAGELFF,TGTGCCAGCAGCCCCCCCGGGACTAGGGCCGGGGAGCTGTTTTTT
TRBV3-1/TRBV3-2,-,-,TRBJ1-5,CASSHRGAQPQHF,TGTGCCAGCAGCCATCGGGGAGCTCAGCCCCAGCATTTT
TRBV5-4,-,-,TRBJ1-1,CASSSWGWTGGTEAFF,TGTGCCAGCAGCTCCTGGGGGTGGACGGGAGGCACTGAAGCTTTCTTT
TRBV18,-,TRBD2,TRBJ2-5,CASSGTSGNQETQYF,TGTGCCAGCTCCGGGACTAGCGGAAACCAAGAGACCCAGTACTTC
TRBV11-2,-,-,TRBJ2-5,CASSLDLETQYF,TGTGCCAGCAGCTTAGACCTGGAGACCCAGTACTTC